The source of this TCR beta chain is a study of OX40 agonist ivuxolimab in advanced cancers. In terms of the full investigation: Ivuxolimab was an agonistic, fully human IgG2 monoclonal antibody directed against OX40 (CD134), a costimulatory receptor. Partial responses occurred in three dose-escalation patients, of whom one had hepatocellular carcinoma and two had cutaneous melanoma. The paper reports the monotherapy dose-escalation portion (N = 52 patients) of the phase I ivuxolimab trial. Peripheral TCRbeta sequencing was intended to test whether TCR sequence diversity was altered and clonal T-cell expansion was caused by ivuxolimab. The dose-escalation cohort was about 86% male with a mean age of approximately 59 years, ranging from 23 to 79. Of the approximately 53 patients in dose escalation, 19 had hepatocellular carcinoma, some 15 had melanoma, 9 had renal cell carcinoma and 9 had head and neck cancer. Intravenous ivuxolimab was administered to patients every 2 weeks at six dose levels: 0.01, 0.1, 0.3, 1.5, 3 and 10 mg/kg. Patients were allowed to have had prior anti-PD-1, anti-PD-L1 or anti-CTLA-4 therapy, and approximately 40% of the dose-escalation patients had previously received checkpoint inhibitors. Study-level results and caveats: After ivuxolimab, CD8+ T cells had more expanded clones than CD4+ T cells on average. Clonal expansion of both CD4+ and CD8+ blood T cells was observed from baseline to week 6 at doses 0.1 to 3.0 mg/kg. Low levels of normalized T-cell clonal expansion were also shown by some nonresponding patients. The antigen specificity of the peripheral T cells that underwent clonal expansion was not determined. In the 0.1-3.0 mg/kg groups, partial responders were among the patients with the lowest normalized peripheral clonal expansion, particularly in CD8+ T cells.

Comments on this clone: Its antigen target is currently unknown. No much larger clonotype is one base removed from it; base qualities were not supplied.

To sequence the TCRbeta CDR3 region, genomic DNA was isolated from the sorted cells. The immunoSEQ Assay was used to sequence the TCRbeta CDR3 regions. TCRdb took this table from immuneACCESS and kept in-frame rearrangements with V and J called. Such tables lack part of the clones; where checked against another copy, unresolved V genes explain under half of the gap, and the rest is unexplained. The sample yields just under 80,000 clones; just under 85% were counted once. The ten largest clones represent more than 20% of the sample. The trial excluded patients who had a history of autoimmune disease or were on systemic immunosuppression. Peripheral blood for TCR sequencing was collected from all dose cohorts at baseline, on cycle 4 day 1, and on cycle 7 day 1. Samples came from an open-label, multicenter, first-in-human phase I dose-escalation trial of ivuxolimab. Adults with locally advanced or metastatic melanoma, renal cell, hepatocellular, or head and neck squamous cell carcinoma were enrolled in the trial. Before TCR sequencing, CD4+ T cells and CD8+ T cells were sorted from peripheral blood as separate populations.

The germline V end is reduced by 3 bases and the J end by 5 bases; junction bases left unmatched: 3. From the cysteine up to the phenylalanine, the CDR3 has a length of 15 residues. The kept DNA is CDR3 alone, 45 bases in frame from the first base. The germline V gene provides CDR1 SGHTS and CDR2 YDEGEE. The sample was CD4+ or CD8+ T cells sorted from blood, taken in a trial of the OX40 agonist ivuxolimab. The receptor was isolated from an adult with an advanced solid tumor such as melanoma, head and neck, liver or kidney cancer. Here the chain combines TRBV5-8 and TRBJ2-2, with 11 junctional bases fitting TRBD1. At the DNA level, the sequence is TGTGCCAGCAGCTACTGGGACAGGGGGACCGGGGAGCTGTTTTTT. This yields the protein CASSYWDRGTGELFF.